This TCR beta chain appears in the sequencing data of a study of T cells after yellow fever vaccination. Study conclusions and caveats: After the booster, over 95% of CD4 and around nine tenths of CD8 primary-response clones were re-detected.

Germline V gives CDR1 DFQATT, CDR2 SNEGSKA (reference sequence). Between the trimmed V and J ends, which lost 3 bases and 5 bases, there was a span of 13 bases. The CDR3 is 13 amino acids. This clonotype was counted between two and nine times. Its target is not known. Synthesis of TCR cDNA relied on 5'RACE template switching, which attached a universal primer site and UMIs. TCRdb passed the 5' RACE reads through MiXCR, listing each CDR3 protein once. This sample has 100,000 to 150,000 distinct CDR3 sequences; over 8% occur once, and the top ten carry approximately 37%. The chain recombines TRBV20-1 with TRBJ1-2; D is ambiguous. The source was CD8+ T cells sorted from PBMCs, collected on the day of the yellow fever booster vaccination. This receptor was identified in a man between 18 and 35 years old who received the YFV17D yellow fever vaccine. The CDR3 coding sequence is TGCAGTGCTAGTGCTGGCTTCGGGTATGGCTACACCTTC. This translates into CSASAGFGYGYTF.